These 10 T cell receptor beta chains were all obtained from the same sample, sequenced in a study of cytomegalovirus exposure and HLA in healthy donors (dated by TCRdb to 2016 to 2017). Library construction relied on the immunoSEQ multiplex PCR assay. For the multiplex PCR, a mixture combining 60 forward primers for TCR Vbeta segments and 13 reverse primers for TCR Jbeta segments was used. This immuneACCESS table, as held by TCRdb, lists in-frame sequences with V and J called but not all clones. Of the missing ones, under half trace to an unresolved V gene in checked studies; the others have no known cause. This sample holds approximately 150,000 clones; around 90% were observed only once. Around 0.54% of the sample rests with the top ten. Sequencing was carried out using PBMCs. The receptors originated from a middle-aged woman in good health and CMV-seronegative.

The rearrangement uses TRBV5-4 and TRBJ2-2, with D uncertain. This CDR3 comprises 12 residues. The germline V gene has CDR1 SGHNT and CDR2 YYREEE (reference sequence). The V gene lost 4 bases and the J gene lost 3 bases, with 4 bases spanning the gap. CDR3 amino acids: CASSPYTGELFF. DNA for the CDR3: TGTGCCAGCAGCCCTTACACCGGGGAGCTGTTTTTT.

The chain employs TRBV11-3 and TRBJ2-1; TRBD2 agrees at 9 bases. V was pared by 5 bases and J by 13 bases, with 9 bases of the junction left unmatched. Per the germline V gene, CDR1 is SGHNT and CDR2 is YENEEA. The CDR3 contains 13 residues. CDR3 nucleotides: TGTGCCAGCAGCCCCTCGTCCGGGACTAGCCAGTTCTTC. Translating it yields CASSPSSGTSQFF.

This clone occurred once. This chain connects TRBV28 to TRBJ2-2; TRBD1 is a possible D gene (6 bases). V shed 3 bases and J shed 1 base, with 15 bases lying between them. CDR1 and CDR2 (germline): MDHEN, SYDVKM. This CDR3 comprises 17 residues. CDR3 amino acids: CASSFRGLGGNTGELFF. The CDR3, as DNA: TGTGCCAGCAGTTTCAGGGGTTTGGGTGGGAACACCGGGGAGCTGTTTTTT. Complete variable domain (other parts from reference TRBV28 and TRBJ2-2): DVKVTQSSRYLVKRTGEKVFLECVQDMDHENMFWYRQDPGLGLRLIYFSYDVKMKEKGDIPEGYSVSREKKERFSLILESASTNQTSMYLCASSFRGLGGNTGELFFGEGSRLTVL.

The CDR3 nucleotides are TGTGCCAGCAGCTTAGCCACACGACTAGTCCTGTCGGGGGAGCAGTACTTC. This gives the protein CASSLATRLVLSGEQYF. The V call is TRBV7-9, the J call TRBJ2-5; D perhaps matches TRBD2 (6 bases). The CDR3 has 17 residues. Germline lookup yields CDR1 SEHNR and CDR2 FQNEAQ (reference sequence). V lost 0 bases to trimming and J lost 11 bases, with 25 bases between them.

The CDR3 here is CASSQWTGNNEQFF. The CDR3 region has the DNA TGTGCCAGCAGTCAATGGACTGGAAACAATGAGCAGTTCTTC. J is TRBJ2-1 and V is TRBV27; tentatively, D is TRBD2 (5 bases). V was cut by 5 bases and J by 5 bases, with 13 bases left in between. Germline V gene lookup returns CDR1 MNHEY and CDR2 SMNVEV (reference sequence). The CDR3 totals 14 residues.

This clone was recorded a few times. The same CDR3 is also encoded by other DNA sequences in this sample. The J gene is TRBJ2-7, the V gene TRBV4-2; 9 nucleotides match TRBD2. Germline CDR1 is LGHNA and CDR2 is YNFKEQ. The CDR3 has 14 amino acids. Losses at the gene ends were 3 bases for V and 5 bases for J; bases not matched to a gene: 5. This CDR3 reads CASSQGLAGDEQYF. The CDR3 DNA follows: TGTGCCAGCAGCCAGGGACTAGCTGGGGACGAGCAGTACTTC.

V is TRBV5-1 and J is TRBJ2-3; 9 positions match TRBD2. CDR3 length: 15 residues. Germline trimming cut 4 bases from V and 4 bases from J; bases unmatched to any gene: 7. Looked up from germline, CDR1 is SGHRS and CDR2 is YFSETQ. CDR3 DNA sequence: TGCGCCAGCAGCACCACTAGCGGGTGGTCAGATACGCAGTATTTT. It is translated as CASSTTSGWSDTQYF.

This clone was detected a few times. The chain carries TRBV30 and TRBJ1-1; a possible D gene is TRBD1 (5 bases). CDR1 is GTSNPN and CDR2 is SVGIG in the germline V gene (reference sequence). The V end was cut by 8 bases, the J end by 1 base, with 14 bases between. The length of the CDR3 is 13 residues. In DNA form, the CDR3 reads TGTGCCAGATCCGGGACTGGGAACACTGAAGCTTTCTTT. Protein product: CARSGTGNTEAFF.

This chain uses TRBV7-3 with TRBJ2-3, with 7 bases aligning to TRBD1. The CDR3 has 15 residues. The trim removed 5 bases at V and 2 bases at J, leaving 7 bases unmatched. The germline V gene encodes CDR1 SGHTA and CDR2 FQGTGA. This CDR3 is CASSLRQGATDTQYF. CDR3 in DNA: TGTGCCAGCAGCCTCCGACAGGGCGCCACAGATACGCAGTATTTT.

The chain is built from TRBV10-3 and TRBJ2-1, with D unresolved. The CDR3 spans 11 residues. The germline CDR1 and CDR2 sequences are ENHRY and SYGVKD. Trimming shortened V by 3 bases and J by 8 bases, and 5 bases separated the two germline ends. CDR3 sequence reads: CAISDGDEQFF. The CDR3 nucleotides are TGTGCCATCAGTGATGGAGATGAGCAGTTCTTC.